This TCR beta chain derives from a study of cytotoxic CD8 clonotypes in ibrutinib-treated CLL. Whole-study context: Across the patients, 11 were relapsed/refractory, roughly 16 treatment-naive and about 18 IGHV unmutated. Investigators reported 24 partial and 2 complete responses; after median about six years, approximately 15 patients remained remitted and about 12 progressed.

The data were produced by immunoSEQ multiplex PCR, yet TCRdb's version contains in-frame clones alone and is incomplete. This table has a few hundred thousand clones, about 64% appearing once. The germline gives CDR1 LNHDA, CDR2 SQIVND (reference sequence). This CDR3 spans 17 amino acids. V lost 6 bases, J lost 0 bases, and 15 bases lay in between. The receptor's source is a human donor with chronic lymphocytic leukemia. The sample here was PBMCs, taken after 36 months of ibrutinib treatment. This chain joins TRBV19 and TRBJ2-6; D not resolved. The CDR3 bases are TGTGCCAGTAGAGATATACAGCTACACTCTGGGGCCAACGTCCTGACTTTC. Its translation: CASRDIQLHSGANVLTF.